The T cell receptor beta chain described here comes from a study of CD8 T cells in Susac syndrome. V gave up 7 bases and J gave up 6 bases; unmatched junction bases: 6. The CDR3 length is 14 residues. Random hexamers served to reverse transcribe about 0.45 to 1 ug RNA. Amplification of TCR beta CDR3 across 54 Vbeta and 13 Jbeta was performed with immunoSEQ multiplex PCR. TCRdb reprocessed the immunoSEQ multiplex PCR reads with MiXCR, giving one entry per CDR3 protein. The sample comprises some 190,000 distinct CDR3 sequences, 90% to 95% of which are singletons, and approximately 0.1% rests with the top ten.

The rearrangement uses TRBV12-3 or TRBV12-4 and TRBJ1-6, with 7 positions matching TRBD1. Material for sequencing was CD4+ T cells from PBMCs. This TCR came from a human donor in good health. The CDR3 DNA sequence: TGTGCCAGCATGACCGGGACAGCTAATTCACCCCTCCACTTT. It translates to CASMTGTANSPLHF.